These T cell receptor beta chains were read from a single sample in a study of T cells in Graves' hyperthyroidism and ophthalmopathy. One entry per CDR3 protein results from TCRdb running MiXCR on the multiplex PCR reads. This table has about 300,000 distinct CDR3 sequences, roughly 15% appearing once. Sequences were obtained from blood. All receptors derive from a woman aged 40 to 55 with Graves' hyperthyroidism. The CDR3 runs from the conserved cysteine through the conserved F or W. Each record gives: D gene, clone size, J gene, CDR3 length, V gene, CDR3 DNA, CDR3 protein. The D gene is left open where the match is weak. Clone size appears in some rows only: once, few, many, or a class for an expanded clone.

D: TRBD2; size: many; J: TRBJ2-7; length: 13; V: TRBV6-1; DNA: TGTGCCAGCACCTCAAGCGGGAGTGGCGAGCAGTACTTC; CDR3: CASTSSGSGEQYF
D: .; size: few; J: TRBJ2-7; length: 16; V: TRBV6-9; DNA: TGTGCCAGCAGGCCCGGTTGGGACGGAGAGTTCTACGAGCAGTACTTC; CDR3: CASRPGWDGEFYEQYF
D: .; size: many; J: TRBJ1-1; length: 14; V: TRBV3-1; DNA: TGTGCCAGCAGCCACCAGTGGATGAACACTGAAGCTTTCTTT; CDR3: CASSHQWMNTEAFF
D: .; size: many; J: TRBJ2-7; length: 11; V: TRBV2; DNA: TGTGCCAGCCGGTCGGCCCTTGAGCAGTACTTC; CDR3: CASRSALEQYF
D: .; size: many; J: TRBJ2-1; length: 12; V: TRBV6-2/TRBV6-3; DNA: TGTGCCAGCAGTTACTTCCTTGGTGAGCAGTTCTTC; CDR3: CASSYFLGEQFF
D: .; size: many; J: TRBJ1-1; length: 11; V: TRBV2; DNA: TGTGCCAGCAGTGATGTAGGAGAAGCTTTCTTT; CDR3: CASSDVGEAFF
D: TRBD2; size: many; J: TRBJ2-1; length: 17; V: TRBV28; DNA: TGTGCCGGCAGTCAAACCCCCAAAACTAGCGGGAGGGATGAGCAGTTCTTC; CDR3: CAGSQTPKTSGRDEQFF
D: .; size: many; J: TRBJ2-7; length: 12; V: TRBV7-2; DNA: TGTGCCAGCAGCTTAGCGGCCCACGAGCAGTACTTC; CDR3: CASSLAAHEQYF
D: .; size: many; J: TRBJ2-3; length: 15; V: TRBV11-3; DNA: TGTGCCAGCAGCCCCGACGGGGTAAGCACAGATACGCAGTATTTT; CDR3: CASSPDGVSTDTQYF
D: TRBD1; size: many; J: TRBJ1-1; length: 14; V: TRBV28; DNA: TGTGCCAGCAGACCAACAGGGGATAGAGCTGAAGCTTTCTTT; CDR3: CASRPTGDRAEAFF
D: .; size: many; J: TRBJ1-3; length: 16; V: TRBV7-2; DNA: TGTGCCAGCAGCTTAGCGCCGGGGGCTTCTGGAAACACCATATATTTT; CDR3: CASSLAPGASGNTIYF
D: TRBD2; size: .; J: TRBJ2-1; length: 16; V: TRBV7-3; DNA: TGTGCCAGCAGCTTAGCGGGAGGGCGCGTTAAGAATGAGCAGTTCTTC; CDR3: CASSLAGGRVKNEQFF
D: TRBD1; size: many; J: TRBJ1-5; length: 13; V: TRBV6-1; DNA: TGTGCCAGCAATAACAGGGGTAATCAGCCCCAGCATTTT; CDR3: CASNNRGNQPQHF
D: TRBD2; size: many; J: TRBJ2-2; length: 16; V: TRBV6-1; DNA: TGTGCCAGCAGTCGGTTTAGCGGGAAGGACACCGGGGAGCTGTTTTTT; CDR3: CASSRFSGKDTGELFF
D: .; size: many; J: TRBJ2-1; length: 14; V: TRBV11-3; DNA: TGTGCCAGCAGCTCACCGGGACAATACAATGAGCAGTTCTTC; CDR3: CASSSPGQYNEQFF
D: .; size: few; J: TRBJ2-5; length: 13; V: TRBV19; DNA: TGTGCCAGTAGTATATGGGATTTGGAGACCCAGTACTTC; CDR3: CASSIWDLETQYF
D: .; size: many; J: TRBJ1-1; length: 16; V: TRBV6-1; DNA: TGTGCCAGCAGCTCCGATTCGGCTCGGATGAACACTGAAGCTTTCTTT; CDR3: CASSSDSARMNTEAFF
D: .; size: .; J: TRBJ2-2; length: 17; V: TRBV6-2/TRBV6-3; DNA: TGTGCCAGCAGACCGTCGGGATTAGACTTACTCACCGGGGAGCTGTTTTTT; CDR3: CASRPSGLDLLTGELFF
D: .; size: many; J: TRBJ1-2; length: 14; V: TRBV19; DNA: TGTGCCAGTAAGCTACAGGGAGCCTCTTATGGCTACACCTTC; CDR3: CASKLQGASYGYTF
D: .; size: few; J: TRBJ1-2; length: 14; V: TRBV4-1; DNA: TGCGCCAGCAGCCAAGAAATGGAGGGTTACGGCTACACCTTC; CDR3: CASSQEMEGYGYTF